This TCR beta chain appears in the sequencing data of a study of cytomegalovirus exposure and HLA in healthy donors (dated by TCRdb to about 2017). For the wider study: According to an earlier analysis of a few hundred of the donors, 150 million to 200 million T cells yielded 90 million to 140 million unique TCR beta sequences and 276 Gb of sequence data. An early release covering 550 to 650 HLA-typed donors comprised approximately 290 gigabases of sequencing data and 65 million to 100 million unique TCR sequences. Of the roughly 400 genotyped donors, roughly 80% were placed in the genetic ancestry cluster associated with self-reported Caucasian donors. The study aimed to test whether cataloging public T cell receptors could reveal signatures of past pathogen exposure. The study profiled the T cell repertoires of under 850 subjects by immunosequencing and related them to cytomegalovirus serostatus. In addition to the first cohort of 666 subjects, a separate validation cohort of approximately 110 different subjects was used. High-throughput TCR immunosequencing, statistical association of individual TCRs with disease status, and machine learning were combined to predict cytomegalovirus infection status. In a later analysis, previously published TCR beta repertoires from about 670 donors were re-analyzed and high-resolution HLA genotyping was added so that TCR occurrence patterns could be studied. In the later analysis, no new phenotypic data were used to find candidate immune exposures; instead, reliance was placed on TCR beta sequences and their occurrence across donors. To decide whether each TCR beta V gene segment behaved as functional or pseudogenic, an earlier analysis of some 570 of the donors relied on high-throughput TCR beta sequencing. Donor age, sex, ethnicity and CMV serostatus were collected together with the repertoire data. In a later genetic analysis, genome-wide SNP genotypes for about three fifths of the roughly 670 donors were used, and that subset was treated as a discovery cohort. All discovery cohort repertoires had been generated using a single sequencing platform. HLA typing included class I and class II loci at four-digit resolution. The number of donors typed differed by locus, with 629-630 for A, B, C, DRB1 and DQB1, roughly 550 for DQA1, 600 to 610 for DPA1, and 450 to 480 for DPB1. Several DR-DQ haplotypes were treated as single units for association and clustering because of strong linkage in the cohort. On average, over 200,000 unique TCR beta nucleotide sequences were sequenced per donor among about 400 genotyped donors of the cohort, with roughly 18% of those sequences being non-productive.

Libraries were built with the immunoSEQ multiplex PCR assay. For the multiplex PCR, a mixture combining 60 forward primers for TCR Vbeta segments and 13 reverse primers for TCR Jbeta segments was used. A multiplex PCR assay on genomic DNA amplified the CDR3 region of rearranged TCR beta genes. The Illumina HiSeq System was used to sequence the amplified TCR beta libraries as 87-base-pair reads. The paper's processing steps were these. Across the 500 to 750 repertoires, a later analysis counted 78 million or so unique TCR beta chains, approximately 10 million of which were shared by at least two donors. Raw reads were error-corrected and collapsed into unique sequences by a nearest-neighbor algorithm in which closely related sequences were merged to remove PCR and sequencing errors. To assign V, D and J gene segments, CDR3 sequences were aligned to IMGT reference sequences. Each retained sequence needed at least a six-nucleotide match to both a V gene segment and a J gene segment. A rearrangement counted as productive if the CDR3 had no stop codons and remained in frame with V and J, and every other rearrangement counted as non-productive. CDR3 was defined according to IMGT convention as the region running from the second conserved V-encoded cysteine to the conserved J-encoded phenylalanine. In an earlier analysis of around 640 of the donors, sequences lacking an unambiguous match to a single V gene segment were excluded. An earlier analysis of 450 to 650 of the donors called V segments functional above 56.7% productive rearrangements and segregating when the between-donor standard deviation exceeded 5%. To diagnose cytomegalovirus status from the catalog of TCR beta chain sequences, a statistical classification framework was built. A later analysis assigned V and J genes by comparing TCR nucleotide sequences with IMGT/GENE-DB human TR gene sequences. Using the TCRdist pipeline, a later analysis assigned CDR3 sequences along with most-parsimonious VDJ recombination scenarios. In a later analysis, each TCR beta chain was defined by its CDR3 amino acid sequence together with its V-gene family, and reads lacking a unique V-gene family were excluded. To address suspected cross-contamination and a sequencing artifact, a later analysis removed roughly 580 highly shared, low-generation-probability nucleotide sequences. In a later analysis, a clonal expansion index for each public chain was calculated from normalized within-repertoire ranks of inferred template counts. A later analysis computed generation probabilities with a VDJ recombination model fitted to out-of-frame rearrangements, and checked the results against IGoR. In a later analysis, TCR-TCR, TCR-HLA and TCR-CMV co-occurrence was scored with hypergeometric tests, and a repertoire-size bias correction was applied to TCR pairs. A later analysis estimated false discovery rates by permuting HLA or CMV assignments 20 times. In a later analysis, co-occurring TCRs were grouped using DBSCAN, with TCRdist sequence similarity added in when clustering inside HLA-allele-positive subsets. For co-occurrence clustering, repertoires with fewer than 30,000 or more than 120,000 public chains were excluded, along with five repertoires with anomalous nucleotide sharing. Sourced from immuneACCESS, this table was stored by TCRdb with only in-frame sequences that have V and J called. A share of the clones is absent; for the studies checked, an unresolved V gene accounts for under half, and the remainder has no known explanation. V and J calls and clone size are those listed in that table; D and trimming were worked out from the DNA. For this sample, the table gives approximately 110,000 clones. The top ten hold about 2.5% of the sample.

The cohort consisted of approximately 670 healthy bone marrow donors. At the time of sampling, every cohort member was nominally healthy, though immune exposures that went unrecorded were likely present. The donor was CMV seronegative and was included in the group of over 300 seronegative cohort members. Each donor provided a peripheral blood sample, and peripheral blood mononuclear cells were used for TCR beta sequencing. The Qiagen DNeasy Blood Extraction Kit was used to extract genomic DNA from the blood cell samples. Broad study findings and their caveats: Roughly uniform sequencing depth across donors was assumed in presence/absence analyses, although this assumption may not hold. Because some donors lacked HLA typing at each locus, the association tests relied only on the typed subset. Several of the top co-occurrence clusters appeared to be linked to parvovirus B19, influenza, CMV and Epstein-Barr virus, according to a later analysis. Most TCR sequences were seen in very few donors, while some public TCRs were found in many individuals. In a later analysis, more than 15,000 TCR beta sequences were associated with specific HLA alleles at a false discovery rate of 0.05. Three of the identified cytomegalovirus-associated TCR beta chains were confirmed in vitro to be specific for cytomegalovirus antigens. In the study, 150 to 200 TCR beta chains were listed as associated with cytomegalovirus. A further reported finding was that TCR beta sequences accurately predicted the HLA-A and HLA-B alleles for most subjects in the first cohort. In a later analysis, HLA-associated TCR beta chains were found to be more clonally expanded and to have lower generation probabilities than equally common non-associated chains. In this cohort, only TCR beta chains were sequenced, and detectable features were limited by the absence of alpha or paired-chain data. When HLA alleles, especially DR and DQ, strongly co-occurred, attributing TCR associations to individual alleles was difficult. According to the authors, the approach could potentially be generalized to other disease states and immunological phenotypes. Some IMGT-functional V segments, including TRBV6-2 and TRBV6-3, could not be told apart with the 87-base-pair reads, so those segments were excluded. Compared with the 666-donor mean, donors in an Asian-associated ancestry cluster had fewer N-insertions in productive TCRs, according to a later genetic analysis. The earlier analysis of almost 600 of the donors excluded some 15 rarely observed V segments, including chromosome 9 orphons, because counts were too low. In a later analysis, TCR association rates were found to vary across HLA loci, with the most associated TCRs seen for DRB1 alleles and the fewest for HLA-C alleles. For the cohort, immune exposure information was limited to CMV serostatus. Correlated functional status among segregating V segments might be attributable to linkage disequilibrium, but an unknown experimental factor could not be ruled out. V-gene and J-gene trimming of TCR beta chains was associated with a missense DCLRE1C variant in a later genetic analysis, and the association was replicated in an independent cohort. A cluster of highly shared sequence variants was judged likely to represent a technical artifact of the sequencing pipeline. A later analysis found that most CMV-associated TCR beta chains appeared HLA-restricted, with HLA associations seemingly driven largely by CMV exposure. Broadly in line with IMGT annotations, most TCR beta V segments showed up in productive rearrangements about 87% or about 30% of the time in an earlier analysis of around 600 of the donors. The classifier was reported to diagnose cytomegalovirus status with high specificity and sensitivity in both the original cohort and the validation cohort.

In regard to this clone: Its antigen is not yet known.

Deletion took 5 bases off V and 0 bases off J, with a span of 5 bases between the germline ends. The CDR3, cysteine through phenylalanine, is 13 amino acids long. CDR3 DNA is the only sequence kept; it has 39 bases, read in frame from the first base. CDR1 and CDR2 are drawn from the germline V gene: SGHAT, FQNNGV. Input material: PBMCs. The source is a man aged 30 to 39 in good health and CMV-seronegative. The chain is made from TRBV11-2 and TRBJ1-5; no D gene call is confident. The CDR3 protein: CASSLNSNQPQHF. The nucleotides read TGTGCCAGCAGCCTTAATAGCAATCAGCCCCAGCATTTT.